This T cell receptor beta chain is from a study of OX40 agonist ivuxolimab in advanced cancers. Study at large: While on treatment, patients had intravenous ivuxolimab at 0.01 to 10 mg/kg every 2 weeks. Aged 23 to 79 with a mean of approximately 57 years, they were around 83% male. Study-wide points: The study observed clonal expansion of CD4+ and CD8+ blood T cells by week 6 at 0.1 to 3.0 mg/kg.

Germline values: CDR1 WSHSY, CDR2 SAAADI. Trimming at V came to 6 bases and at J to 5 bases, leaving 8 bases not matched to a gene. The CDR3 runs to 14 residues. The protocol was immunoSEQ multiplex PCR, while the TCRdb copy is restricted to in-frame clones and leaves out a portion. The profile covers fewer than 80,000 clones, with about 85% appearing a single time and about 0.83% taken by the ten largest. This clone has just one count. The target antigen is unknown. The sample consisted of CD4+ or CD8+ T cells sorted from blood, taken in a trial of the OX40 agonist ivuxolimab. V usage is TRBV10-2 and J usage is TRBJ2-7; 9 bases map to TRBD1. The TCR comes from an adult with an advanced solid tumor such as melanoma, head and neck, liver or kidney cancer. The CDR3 bases are TGCGCCAGCAGCATGGGACAGGGTAGCGACGAGCAGTACTTC. Amino acids: CASSMGQGSDEQYF.